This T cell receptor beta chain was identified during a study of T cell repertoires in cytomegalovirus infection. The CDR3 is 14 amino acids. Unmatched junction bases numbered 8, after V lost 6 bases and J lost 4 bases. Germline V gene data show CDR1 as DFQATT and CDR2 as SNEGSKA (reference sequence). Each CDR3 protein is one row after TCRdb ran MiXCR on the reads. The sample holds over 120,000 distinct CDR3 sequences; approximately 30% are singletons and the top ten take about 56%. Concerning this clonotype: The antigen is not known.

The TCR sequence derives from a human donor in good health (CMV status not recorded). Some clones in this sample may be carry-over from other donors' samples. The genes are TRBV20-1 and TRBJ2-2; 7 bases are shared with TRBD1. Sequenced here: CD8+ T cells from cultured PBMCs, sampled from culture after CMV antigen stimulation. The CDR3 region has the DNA TGCAGTGCCTGGGACAGCCCTTCCACCGGGGAGCTGTTTTTT. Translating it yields CSAWDSPSTGELFF.